Below, 21 T cell receptor beta chains from the same sample are listed, as sequenced in a study of cytomegalovirus exposure and HLA in healthy donors. It was with 60 Vbeta and 13 Jbeta primers that the PCR ran. Repertoires were generated with immunoSEQ multiplex PCR, while TCRdb's copy carries only in-frame clones and drops some. The sample has over 100,000 clones, approximately 80% seen once. The sequenced sample was PBMCs. These receptors all stem from a man under 40 in good health and CMV-seropositive.

This chain links TRBV5-6 with TRBJ1-3, with D perhaps TRBD1 (6 bases). The V gene lost 2 bases and the J gene lost 0 bases, with 9 bases spanning the gap. CDR3 length equals 15 residues. CDR1 is SGHDT and CDR2 is YYEEEE in the germline V gene. The CDR3 protein is CASSLTGYSGNTIYF. The CDR3 nucleotides are TGTGCCAGCAGCTTAACAGGGTACTCTGGAAACACCATATATTTT.

This clone came up a few times. The J gene is TRBJ2-5, the V gene TRBV28; D perhaps matches TRBD2 (6 bases). The germline V gene has CDR1 MDHEN and CDR2 SYDVKM. The CDR3 is made up of 15 amino acids. V was trimmed by 5 bases and J by 2 bases, leaving 15 bases between them. CDR3 sequence reads: CASSLRRGRQETQYF. Here the CDR3 DNA reads TGTGCCAGCAGTCTCCGGCGGGGCAGGCAAGAGACCCAGTACTTC.

This chain uses TRBV5-1 with TRBJ2-7; TRBD2 aligns across 12 bases. The CDR3 runs to 16 residues. V shed 6 bases and J 0 bases; nucleotides not matched to a gene: 7. Looked up from germline, CDR1 is SGHRS and CDR2 is YFSETQ. DNA of the CDR3: TGCGCCAGCACTACCAAGACTAGCGGGAGCTCCTACGAGCAGTACGTC. Amino acid sequence: CASTTKTSGSSYEQYV.

This sequence joins TRBV9 and TRBJ1-1; a weak D match, TRBD1 (5 bases). The CDR3 covers 14 residues. Trimming left V 2 bases short and J 1 base short, with 9 bases between. CDR1 is SGDLS and CDR2 is YYNGEE in the germline V gene. CDR3 sequence: CASSVTAQNTEAFF. In DNA form, the CDR3 reads TGTGCCAGCAGCGTGACAGCTCAGAACACTGAAGCTTTCTTT.

This clone was seen just once. The chain carries TRBV9 and TRBJ2-7, with 7 bases identical to TRBD2. Trimming removed 0 bases from V and 5 bases from J; junction bases left unmatched: 8. Looked up from germline, CDR1 is SGDLS and CDR2 is YYNGEE. The CDR3 has 15 residues. CDR3 residues: CASSVGGGASNEQYF. CDR3 DNA sequence: TGTGCCAGCAGCGTAGGGGGGGGTGCGTCGAACGAGCAGTACTTC.

This chain connects TRBV28 to TRBJ2-7; D remains ambiguous. Trimming shortened V by 2 bases and J by 1 base, and 6 bases separated the two germline ends. Germline-derived CDR1 and CDR2 are MDHEN and SYDVKM. The CDR3 totals 13 residues. The CDR3 bases are TGTGCCAGCAGTTTAGCAGGTTCCTACGAGCAGTACGTC. This codes for CASSLAGSYEQYV.

The J gene is TRBJ1-6, the V gene TRBV9, with D perhaps matching TRBD1 (5 bases). Germline CDR1 SGDLS, CDR2 YYNGEE. V dropped 1 base and J dropped 8 bases, with 13 bases sitting between them. This CDR3 contains 15 residues. The CDR3 sequence is CASSVLSGGDSPLHF. In DNA form, the CDR3 reads TGTGCCAGCAGCGTATTGTCAGGAGGGGATTCACCCCTCCACTTT.

The chain is built from TRBV7-9 and TRBJ1-1, with TRBD1 matching over 10 bases. The germline V gene has CDR1 SEHNR and CDR2 FQNEAQ (reference sequence). V lost 3 bases, J lost 5 bases, and 6 bases stayed unmatched. The CDR3 extends over 15 amino acids. CDR3 in amino acids: CASSFGGDRGTEAFF. CDR3 nucleotide sequence: TGTGCCAGCAGCTTCGGAGGGGACAGGGGAACTGAAGCTTTCTTT.

The CDR3 loop is CASSSYRDRDPNTEAFF. The DNA of the CDR3 is TGTGCCAGTAGTAGTTACCGGGACAGGGACCCGAACACTGAAGCTTTCTTT. The chain joins TRBV19 to TRBJ1-1; 9 bases map to TRBD1. Germline V gene lookup returns CDR1 LNHDA and CDR2 SQIVND (reference sequence). This CDR3 is 17 amino acids long. Trimming at V came to 4 bases and at J to 1 base, leaving 10 bases not matched to a gene.

This clone was seen once. The V gene is TRBV6-1, the J gene TRBJ1-5, with 9 bases matching TRBD1. CDR1 MNHNS and CDR2 SASEGT come from the germline V gene. The CDR3 sequence is 16 residues long. Germline trimming cut 1 base from V and 2 bases from J; bases unmatched to any gene: 3. CDR3 region: CASSEVWDRGNQPQHF. The DNA of the CDR3 is TGTGCCAGCAGTGAAGTTTGGGACAGGGGCAATCAGCCCCAGCATTTT.

This clone was counted only a few times. The chain carries TRBV11-1 and TRBJ2-5; TRBD2 agrees at 7 bases. CDR1 and CDR2 from the germline V gene are SGHAT and FQDESV (reference sequence). Unmatched junction bases numbered 6, after V lost 1 base and J lost 1 base. There are 16 residues in the CDR3. For the CDR3, the DNA is TGTGCCAGCAGCTTAGTGGGCGGGGGACCCCAAGAGACCCAGTACTTC. Protein product: CASSLVGGGPQETQYF.

The chain is built from TRBV5-6 and TRBJ2-7; TRBD1 matches at 8 bases. V gave up 4 bases and J gave up 7 bases; unmatched junction bases: 7. CDR1 and CDR2 (germline): SGHDT, YYEEEE. The CDR3 contains 13 residues. CDR3 DNA sequence: TGTGCCAGCAGCCTATGGACAGGGAGGGAGCAGTACGTC. Its protein product is CASSLWTGREQYV.

The CDR3 spells CASSELHRGAVGYTF. Written as DNA, the CDR3 is TGTGCCAGCAGTGAATTGCACAGGGGGGCTGTTGGCTACACCTTC. The chain uses TRBV6-1 and TRBJ1-2; 8 bases agree with TRBD1. Germline values: CDR1 MNHNS, CDR2 SASEGT. J was trimmed by 7 bases and V by 2 bases; bases with no gene match: 9. The CDR3 sequence is 15 residues long.

V and J are TRBV10-3 and TRBJ2-1; tentative D call: TRBD2 (5 bases). Trimming took 2 bases from V and 5 from J, leaving 13 bases between them. The CDR3 consists of 15 residues. CDR1 is ENHRY, CDR2 SYGVKD, per germline. CDR3 amino acids: CAISEVASWNNEQFF. The CDR3 DNA follows: TGTGCCATCAGTGAGGTTGCTAGCTGGAACAATGAGCAGTTCTTC.

J is TRBJ1-5 and V is TRBV19; 7 bases align to TRBD1. This CDR3 spans 16 amino acids. Per germline, CDR1 LNHDA and CDR2 SQIVND (reference sequence). The J segment lost 3 bases and the V segment lost 7 bases, leaving 12 bases of the junction unmatched. Written as DNA, the CDR3 is TGTGCCAGTATCGGAGGGATGGGACAGAACAATCAGCCCCAGCATTTT. This translates into CASIGGMGQNNQPQHF.

The chain employs TRBV6-5 and TRBJ1-2; D is ambiguous. The CDR3 spans 14 residues. Trimming left V 0 bases short and J 8 bases short, with 13 bases between. In germline, CDR1 is MNHEY, CDR2 SVGAGI. CDR3 DNA sequence: TGTGCCAGCAGTTACTCCCCATCCAGGCGAGGCTACACCTTC. Translated: CASSYSPSRRGYTF.

CDR3 sequence reads: CSVEDPMGRRELEDTQYF. CDR3 in DNA: TGCAGCGTTGAAGATCCAATGGGGCGGCGGGAGTTGGAAGATACGCAGTATTTT. This sequence joins TRBV29-1 and TRBJ2-3; 7 positions match TRBD2. Germline assignment: CDR1 SQVTM and CDR2 ANQGSEA. CDR3 size: 18 residues. Trimming at V came to 0 bases and at J to 5 bases, leaving 17 bases not matched to a gene.

The rearrangement uses TRBV19 and TRBJ2-7, with a possible D match to TRBD1 (5 bases). This CDR3 has 17 residues. Germline CDR1 is LNHDA and CDR2 is SQIVND (reference sequence). V lost 11 bases to trimming and J lost 2 bases, with 28 bases between them. In nucleotides, the CDR3 is TGTGCCGTTCCTAGTGGGCCCGACAGAGAACTTCCCTACGAGCAGTACGTC. Translated, it gives CAVPSGPDRELPYEQYV.

In this sample, this clone turned up once. The J gene is TRBJ2-7, the V gene TRBV6-1; TRBD2 matches at 7 bases. The CDR3 is made up of 15 amino acids. The J segment lost 0 bases and the V segment lost 3 bases, leaving 5 bases of the junction unmatched. In germline, CDR1 is MNHNS, CDR2 SASEGT. The CDR3 DNA sequence: TGTGCCAGCAGTGATTTGGGCGGGAGCTCCTACGAGCAGTACGTC. Translated, it gives CASSDLGGSSYEQYV.

The chain carries TRBV10-1 and TRBJ2-5; 8 positions agree with TRBD2. Trimming took 0 bases from V and 1 from J; bases not matched to a gene: 10. Germline values: CDR1 WNHNN, CDR2 SYGVQD (reference sequence). The CDR3 has 18 residues. The CDR3 here is CASSESDVERGSQETQYF. CDR3 sequence (DNA): TGCGCCAGCAGTGAGTCGGACGTGGAGCGGGGGAGCCAAGAGACCCAGTACTTC.

This clone was found a few times. This chain uses TRBV11-2 with TRBJ1-2; a possible D gene is TRBD1 (6 bases). V was shortened by 2 bases and J by 6 bases, with 13 bases between the two germline ends. Looked up from germline, CDR1 is SGHAT and CDR2 is FQNNGV. The CDR3 loop spans 14 amino acids. The DNA for the CDR3 is TGTGCCAGCAGCTTACAACAGGGCGACAATGGCTACACCTTC. Translated: CASSLQQGDNGYTF.